Detailed here is one T cell receptor beta chain. Cells defined as naive were viable CD3+CD4+ or CD3+CD8+ and CCR7+CD45RA+CD45RO-CD95-CD27+CD28+. Peripheral blood was collected from the related graft donor on the marrow donation day. The sample belongs to a study of T cells after posttransplantation cyclophosphamide. Germline V CDR1 and CDR2: MDHEN, SYDVKM. This CDR3 comprises 12 residues. V lost 4 bases, J lost 3 bases, and 6 bases lay in between. Measured with immunoSEQ multiplex PCR; TCRdb has only the in-frame clones, and not every one. The sample carries 31,000 or so clones, 75% to 95% recorded once.

The TCR originated in a man aged 25 to 40 in good health and a related stem cell transplant donor. The sequenced sample consisted of naive CD4+ T cells sorted from blood. This sequence joins TRBV28 and TRBJ1-2; D ambiguous. DNA of the CDR3: TGTGCCAGCAGTTGGCGGGACTATGGCTACACCTTC. It is translated as CASSWRDYGYTF.